One sample yielded the 32 T cell receptor beta chains listed below, sequenced in a study of shared clonotypes between healthy human individuals. Assay: immunoSEQ multiplex PCR; the TCRdb copy retains only in-frame clones and omits some. The table records about 490,000 clones, 75% to 85% of them present only once. The sequencing sample was made of PBMCs. The receptor source for this set is a woman in her 40s in good health. Some clones in this sample may be carry-over from other donors' samples.

With respect to this clone: A read error may account for a junction end that differs from germline. V gene TRBV28 combines with J gene TRBJ2-7, with TRBD1 matching 7 bases. The CDR3 sequence is 12 residues long. Germline values: CDR1 MDHEN, CDR2 SYDVKM. The CDR3 protein is CASSLATGSKHF. The CDR3 coding sequence is TGTGCCAGCAGTTTGGCGACAGGGTCGAAGCACTTC.

As concerns this clone: This same CDR3 is encoded by further DNA sequences in the sample. This chain connects TRBV7-9 to TRBJ2-1; TRBD2 agrees at 9 bases. Germline CDR1 SEHNR, CDR2 FQNEAQ (reference sequence). This CDR3 spans 16 amino acids. Unmatched junction bases numbered 7, after V lost 3 bases and J lost 4 bases. CDR3 DNA: TGTGCCAGCAGCTTGGCTCTAGCGGGGACATACAATGAGCAGTTCTTC. This translates into CASSLALAGTYNEQFF.

This clone was seen repeatedly, ten times or more. The chain is built from TRBV18 and TRBJ2-5, with 12 bases fitting TRBD2. Germline assignment: CDR1 KGHSH and CDR2 LQKENI. The CDR3 extends over 19 amino acids. With 3 bases clipped from V and 4 bases from J, the junction kept 15 bases outside the gene matches. CDR3 sequence: CASSPIAKDSGLAGETQYF. The CDR3 DNA reads as TGTGCCAGCTCACCGATCGCGAAGGACTCGGGACTAGCGGGAGAGACCCAGTACTTC.

J is TRBJ1-3 and V is TRBV5-6, with no clear D. The CDR3 length is 16 residues. The V gene's germline CDR1 is SGHDT and CDR2 YYEEEE. V shed 4 bases and J shed 0 bases, with 14 bases lying between them. For the CDR3, the DNA is TGTGCCAGCAGCGAGCTGGCCCGGGGCTCTGGAAACACCATATATTTT. Its protein is CASSELARGSGNTIYF. The entire variable domain, with the rest obtained from reference TRBV5-6 and TRBJ1-3, is as follows: DAGVTQSPTHLIKTRGQQVTLRCSPKSGHDTVSWYQQALGQGPQFIFQYYEEEERQRGNFPDRFSGHQFPNYSSELNVNALLLGDSALYLCASSELARGSGNTIYFGEGSWLTVV.

This chain connects TRBV2 to TRBJ2-5, with TRBD1 matching 7 bases. The CDR3 is 13 amino acids. The trim removed 8 bases at V and 5 bases at J, leaving 8 bases unmatched. The germline V gene encodes CDR1 SNHLY and CDR2 FYNNEI. CDR3 DNA: TGTGCCAGCGACCGACAGGGCCCTGAGACCCAGTACTTC. Its protein product is CASDRQGPETQYF.

The chain recombines TRBV6-1 with TRBJ2-7; TRBD2 matches at 7 bases. V lost 3 bases, J lost 7 bases, and 12 bases stayed unmatched. CDR1 and CDR2 (germline): MNHNS, SASEGT. The CDR3 loop spans 15 amino acids. Written as DNA, the CDR3 is TGTGCCAGCAGTGATGGGCCTAATCGGGAGGATGAGCAGTACTTC. Residues: CASSDGPNREDEQYF.

This chain uses TRBV30 with TRBJ2-3; possible D gene TRBD2, 6 bases. V dropped 5 bases and J dropped 2 bases, with 17 bases sitting between them. This CDR3 spans 15 amino acids. CDR1 and CDR2 (germline): GTSNPN, SVGIG (reference sequence). The CDR3 DNA is TGTGCCTGGGCCCTCCTAGCGACTCCCACAGATACGCAGTATTTT. Residues: CAWALLATPTDTQYF.

This sequence joins TRBV10-3 and TRBJ1-3; D gene ambiguous. The germline CDR1 and CDR2 sequences are ENHRY and SYGVKD. The CDR3 contains 15 residues. The V end was cut by 0 bases, the J end by 4 bases, with 10 bases between. The CDR3 is CAISESPDGGNTIYF. In DNA form, the CDR3 reads TGTGCCATCAGTGAGTCGCCGGACGGCGGAAACACCATATATTTT.

DNA for the CDR3: TGTGCCAGCAGCTTTTCGACACAGAACACTGAAGCTTTCTTT. It encodes CASSFSTQNTEAFF. The chain recombines TRBV5-6 with TRBJ1-1; D is unclear. Between the trimmed V and J ends, which lost 2 bases and 1 base, there was a span of 9 bases. The CDR3 consists of 14 residues. From germline, CDR1 is SGHDT and CDR2 YYEEEE.

The chain uses TRBV6-5 and TRBJ2-5; D not resolved. This CDR3 is built from 15 residues. Trimming left V 2 bases short and J 2 bases short, with 12 bases between. Per germline, CDR1 MNHEY and CDR2 SVGAGI. CDR3 in amino acids: CASSYGVTLQETQYF. In nucleotides, the CDR3 is TGTGCCAGCAGTTACGGAGTGACGCTACAAGAGACCCAGTACTTC.

This clone was detected ten times or more. The rearrangement links TRBV15 to TRBJ2-2; 11 nucleotides match TRBD2. The V and J ends lost 4 bases and 5 bases, in that order; junction bases with no gene match: 6. Germline CDR1 reads LNHNV; CDR2 reads YYDKDF (reference sequence). This CDR3 comprises 16 residues. The CDR3 is CATSIVAGGGTGELFF. CDR3 DNA: TGTGCCACCAGCATCGTAGCGGGAGGGGGAACCGGGGAGCTGTTTTTT.

The chain is built from TRBV4-1 and TRBJ2-1, with 8 bases matching TRBD1. V lost 1 base to trimming and J lost 6 bases; unmatched junction nucleotides: 8. CDR1 MGHRA and CDR2 YSYEKL come from the germline V gene. This CDR3 spans 16 amino acids. The DNA for the CDR3 is TGCGCCAGCAGCCAAGCGGGGGCAGGGGGCGGCAATGAGCAGTTCTTC. This sequence encodes CASSQAGAGGGNEQFF.

On this clone itself: This likely stems from a read error, as it lies one base from a far larger clone. V is TRBV6-6 and J is TRBJ2-3, with 7 bases that match TRBD1. The germline gives CDR1 MNHNY, CDR2 SVGAGI (reference sequence). CDR3 length: 13 residues. CDR3 sequence: CASSDRATDAQYF. CDR3 in DNA: TGTGCCAGCAGTGACAGGGCCACAGATGCGCAGTATTTT.

This rearrangement joins TRBV13 to TRBJ2-4; D remains ambiguous. CDR1 and CDR2 from the germline V gene are PRHDT and FYEKMQ (reference sequence). The CDR3 spans 14 residues. V lost 4 bases and J 0 bases, leaving 7 bases between the germline ends. The CDR3 is CASSSFLAKNIQYF. Written as DNA, the CDR3 is TGTGCCAGCAGCTCCTTCCTAGCCAAAAACATTCAGTACTTC.

This clone was seen just once. V usage is TRBV6-6 and J usage is TRBJ2-1, with D possibly being TRBD2 (5 bases). Trimming took 8 bases from V and 4 from J, leaving 12 bases between them. This CDR3 is 13 amino acids long. In germline, CDR1 is MNHNY, CDR2 SVGAGI (reference sequence). The CDR3 spells CASVRGTYNEQFF. DNA of the CDR3: TGTGCCAGCGTTCGGGGAACATACAATGAGCAGTTCTTC.

This chain links TRBV28 with TRBJ2-2; TRBD2 matches at 7 bases. Germline CDR1 reads MDHEN; CDR2 reads SYDVKM. The V segment lost 5 bases and the J segment 2 bases; nucleotides outside the gene matches: 8. The CDR3 length is 16 residues. The CDR3 loop reads CASSLRGRENTGELFF. DNA for the CDR3: TGTGCCAGCAGTCTTCGGGGGAGGGAAAACACCGGGGAGCTGTTTTTT.

This clone occurred once. A much larger clonotype is one base distant, so this may be a read error. The gene calls are TRBV5-7 and TRBJ2-7, with 8 bases identical to TRBD1. TRBV5-7 belongs to the ORF category, with a function that is uncertain. Germline trimming cut 2 bases from V and 1 base from J; bases unmatched to any gene: 17. This CDR3 region has 19 residues. CDR3 residues: CASSLAVRTGGLGSYEQYF. DNA for the CDR3: TGTGCCAGCAGCTTAGCGGTGAGAACAGGGGGACTGGGGTCCTACGAGCAGTACTTC.

This clone was seen once. The chain recombines TRBV11-3 with TRBJ2-5, with D uncertain. This CDR3 contains 14 residues. The V and J ends lost 0 bases and 2 bases respectively, with 7 bases between them. Germline V gene lookup returns CDR1 SGHNT and CDR2 YENEEA. This chain's CDR3 is CASSLEVGQETQYF. CDR3 in DNA: TGTGCCAGCAGCTTAGAGGTCGGACAAGAGACCCAGTACTTC.

The CDR3 DNA reads as TGTGCCAGTAGCACACAGGGGGCGTCGAGTGGCTACACCTTC. Translation: CASSTQGASSGYTF. The V call is TRBV19, the J call TRBJ1-2; 9 bases are a match to TRBD1. V was clipped by 6 bases and J by 7 bases; unmatched bases: 9. Germline CDR1 reads LNHDA; CDR2 reads SQIVND (reference sequence). The CDR3 covers 14 residues.

Of note for this clone: Other DNA sequences in the same sample also yield this CDR3. The J gene is TRBJ1-5, the V gene TRBV7-9; D not resolved. Germline CDR1 reads SEHNR; CDR2 reads FQNEAQ (reference sequence). V was shortened by 8 bases and J by 2 bases, with 10 bases between the two germline ends. CDR3 length equals 13 residues. The CDR3 protein is CASAGRGNQPQHF. CDR3 in DNA: TGTGCCAGCGCCGGACGGGGCAATCAGCCCCAGCATTTT.

The V and J genes are TRBV19 and TRBJ1-4; TRBD1 is a possible D gene (5 bases). This CDR3 spans 15 amino acids. The germline gives CDR1 LNHDA, CDR2 SQIVND (reference sequence). Trimming removed 3 bases at V and 8 bases at J, with 16 bases between. CDR3 bases: TGTGCCAGTAGTATCGCGCAGGGAACATCCGAAAAACTGTTTTTT. Translation: CASSIAQGTSEKLFF.

In its sample, this clone was seen many times. One junction end does not reproduce the germline sequence, and a read error may be involved. The sample contains more than one DNA sequence encoding this CDR3. The chain joins TRBV4-1 to TRBJ1-1; possibly TRBD1 for D (5 bases). The CDR3 runs to 13 residues. CDR1 MGHRA and CDR2 YSYEKL come from the germline V gene. The CDR3 spells CASSQRSGLPNLF. As DNA, the CDR3 is TGCGCCAGCAGCCAAAGATCGGGACTACCAAATTTATTT.

This sequence joins TRBV5-1 and TRBJ1-1, with 8 bases matching TRBD1. Germline assignment: CDR1 SGHRS and CDR2 YFSETQ. The CDR3 runs to 15 residues. V lost 2 bases to trimming and J lost 7 bases; unmatched junction nucleotides: 10. CDR3: CASSFREQGVFEAFF. DNA for the CDR3: TGCGCCAGCAGCTTCCGGGAACAGGGGGTTTTTGAAGCTTTCTTT.

The rearrangement joins TRBV4-1 to TRBJ2-1; TRBD2 might be the D (5 bases). Trimming removed 2 bases at V and 4 bases at J, with 12 bases between. Germline V gene sequence: CDR1 MGHRA, CDR2 YSYEKL. The CDR3 contains 15 residues. CDR3 bases: TGCGCCAGCAGCCAATCCCAGGTAGCGTACAATGAGCAGTTCTTC. It specifies CASSQSQVAYNEQFF.

There are many counts of this clone. Other nucleotide sequences from this sample produce the same CDR3. This chain uses TRBV5-1 with TRBJ1-2; 8 bases fit TRBD1. V lost 4 bases, J lost 6 bases, and 11 bases stayed unmatched. Germline-derived CDR1 and CDR2 are SGHRS and YFSETQ. The CDR3 consists of 15 residues. CDR3 region: CASSPRPGGRDGYTF. CDR3 DNA: TGCGCCAGCAGCCCGAGACCAGGGGGCAGAGATGGCTACACCTTC.

This clone was counted a single time. This probably arose from a read error, given a far larger clone one base away. The rearrangement uses TRBV4-2 and TRBJ1-1; TRBD1 is a possible D gene (5 bases). V dropped 4 bases and J dropped 10 bases, with 10 bases sitting between them. Germline V gene lookup returns CDR1 LGHNA and CDR2 YNFKEQ. The CDR3 runs to 11 residues. Here the CDR3 DNA reads TGTGCCAGCAGCCCCGGGGGGAGAGCTTTCTTT. Translated: CASSPGGRAFF.

The chain joins TRBV7-6 to TRBJ2-1; D ambiguous. CDR1 is SGHVS and CDR2 is FNYEAQ in the germline V gene. Trimming took off 6 bases at V and 7 bases at J, with 19 bases between the two ends. CDR3 length equals 15 residues. CDR3 sequence reads: CASSRAAPGGNEQFF. The DNA of the CDR3 is TGTGCCAGCAGTCGGGCAGCCCCAGGTGGGAATGAGCAGTTCTTC.

As concerns this clone: This may be a read error: a much more frequent sequence differs by one nucleotide. The J gene is TRBJ2-7, the V gene TRBV30; D call uncertain. Germline V gene sequence: CDR1 GTSNPN, CDR2 SVGIG (reference sequence). Trimming took off 0 bases at V and 2 bases at J, with 5 bases between the two ends. CDR3 length equals 12 residues. CDR3 residues: CAWSVWTYEQYF. The CDR3 region has the DNA TGTGCCTGGAGTGTATGGACCTACGAGCAGTACTTC.

The chain carries TRBV13 and TRBJ2-2; 10 nucleotides align to TRBD2. CDR1 and CDR2 (germline): PRHDT, FYEKMQ (reference sequence). The CDR3 loop spans 18 amino acids. Germline trimming cut 5 bases from V and 0 bases from J; bases unmatched to any gene: 9. The CDR3 spells CASSPPSGSPSNTGELFF. The CDR3, as DNA: TGTGCCAGCAGCCCTCCTAGCGGGAGCCCATCGAACACCGGGGAGCTGTTTTTT.

The chain couples TRBV27 to TRBJ1-2; a possible D gene is TRBD1 (6 bases). This CDR3 spans 17 amino acids. V gave up 7 bases and J gave up 1 base, with 22 bases separating them. In germline, CDR1 is MNHEY, CDR2 SMNVEV (reference sequence). The CDR3 spells CASIPNRVQPLNYGYTF. CDR3 DNA: TGTGCCAGCATACCGAACAGGGTTCAACCTCTTAACTATGGCTACACCTTC.

The chain is built from TRBV5-1 and TRBJ1-1, with D perhaps matching TRBD1 (5 bases). This CDR3 region has 15 residues. V shed 4 bases and J shed 1 base, with 14 bases lying between them. Germline values: CDR1 SGHRS, CDR2 YFSETQ. The CDR3 DNA follows: TGCGCCAGCAGCCCCTCGGGACCATCGAACACTGAAGCTTTCTTT. Translation gives CASSPSGPSNTEAFF.

V usage is TRBV5-6 and J usage is TRBJ2-7, with TRBD1 identical over 9 bases. CDR1 is SGHDT, CDR2 YYEEEE, per germline. V was clipped by 3 bases and J by 3 bases; unmatched bases: 4. This CDR3 spans 14 amino acids. CDR3 nucleotide sequence: TGTGCCAGCAGCTGGGGACAGGGAAGCTACGAGCAGTACTTC. Its protein is CASSWGQGSYEQYF.